This T cell receptor beta chain emerged from a study of T cell repertoires in cytomegalovirus infection (dated by TCRdb to about 2019). About the study as a whole: The HLA type of each donor mattered for the analysis, because public TCR beta signatures pointed to carriage of CMV infection along with the matching HLA type.

This clonotype came up many times. This clone's antigen is unknown. There are no base qualities to consult, and no much larger clone falls within one base. On the study overall, not on this receptor specifically: Carriers of CMV infection plus the relevant HLA type were discriminated by the cumulative frequency of public TCR beta family members in the study cohort and in an independent approximately 350-donor cohort. The ex vivo response was dominated by HLA-C-restricted CMV-specific TCR beta clonotypes, and the single most frequent clonotype in two of eight donors was supplied by these HLA-C-restricted clonotypes.

Sequencing instrument: Illumina HiSeq 1500. TCRdb reprocessed the public reads (quality trimming at Q25 with fastp, clone calling with MiXCR) and kept in-frame beta chains. Here each entry gathers all rows of one CDR3 protein and keeps the most common genes and DNA. The sample has tens of thousands of distinct CDR3 sequences on record, 20% to 25% of them singletons. The ten largest clones capture around 77% of the sample. From the cysteine through the phenylalanine, the CDR3 covers 14 amino acids. The sequence is cut down to CDR3 DNA, 42 bases in frame from base 1. Deletion took 2 bases off V and 5 bases off J, with a span of 12 bases between the germline ends. CDR1 and CDR2, looked up from the germline V gene, are SGHTA and FQGNSA.

The chain is encoded by TRBV7-2 joined to TRBJ2-5, with TRBD2 as a weak D call on 5 bases. Sequenced input: PBMCs, sequenced either directly or after in vitro stimulation (not recorded which). The source of this sequence is a human donor in good health (CMV status not recorded). Some clones in this sample may be carry-over from other donors' samples. The CDR3 in this case is CASSLMLDFETQYF. The bases read TGTGCCAGCAGCTTAATGCTGGACTTCGAGACCCAGTACTTC.